Listed here are 24 T cell receptor beta chains from one sample, sequenced in a study of CD8 T cells in ankylosing spondylitis. Each CDR3 protein gets one entry after TCRdb re-called the 5' RACE reads with MiXCR. The data contain roughly 35,000 distinct CDR3 sequences, about 11% of them singletons. The sample comprised synovial fluid, either unsorted or a sorted T cell fraction (not recorded which). The receptors were gathered from a male donor with ankylosing spondylitis.

This clonotype was seen a few times. V gene TRBV21-1 combines with J gene TRBJ2-7; the table's D call, TRBD2, has no DNA check behind it. TRBV21-1 is deemed a pseudogene. CDR3 length: 14 amino acids. The CDR3 nucleotides read TGTGCCAGCAGCCATACTAGCGCATCCTACGAGCAGTACTTC. It yields the protein CASSHTSASYEQYF.

V and J are TRBV20-1 and TRBJ1-5; D might be TRBD1 (5 bases). The germline gives CDR1 DFQATT, CDR2 SNEGSKA (reference sequence). The V end lost 1 base, the J end lost 8 bases, and 15 bases lay between the germline ends. The CDR3 is made up of 14 amino acids. CDR3 in amino acids: CSARGVPGGEPQHF. Here the CDR3 DNA reads TGCAGTGCTAGAGGTGTTCCGGGAGGGGAGCCCCAGCATTTT.

This clonotype showed up many times. The V and J genes are TRBV20-1 and TRBJ2-7; the match to TRBD2 covers 16 bases. The J segment lost 3 bases and the V segment lost 1 base, leaving 9 bases of the junction unmatched. CDR1 and CDR2 from the germline V gene are DFQATT and SNEGSKA (reference sequence). The CDR3 is 18 amino acids. The CDR3 bases are TGCAGTGCTAGAGTCCCGGGACTAGCGGGAGGGCAGGACTACGAGCAGTACTTC. Translated, it gives CSARVPGLAGGQDYEQYF.

The chain has TRBV9 and TRBJ2-7, with TRBD2 identical over 8 bases. CDR1 is SGDLS, CDR2 YYNGEE, per germline. The CDR3 has 14 residues. The J segment lost 5 bases and the V segment lost 4 bases, leaving 8 bases of the junction unmatched. The CDR3 nucleotides read TGTGCCAGCAGCCCAGAACAGCGGGAGAACGAGCAGTACTTC. Encoded protein: CASSPEQRENEQYF.

The chain uses TRBV6-5 and TRBJ2-1; perhaps TRBD2 as D (6 bases). The CDR3 is 15 amino acids. From germline, CDR1 is MNHEY and CDR2 SVGAGI. V lost 2 bases and J lost 4, with 12 bases in between. The CDR3 sequence is CASSYLRRDYNEQFF. CDR3 bases: TGTGCCAGCAGTTACCTTCGGCGGGATTACAATGAGCAGTTCTTC.

This clonotype was seen repeatedly, ten times or more. This sequence joins TRBV29-1 and TRBJ1-1; D possibly corresponds to TRBD1 (6 bases). Trimming shortened V by 4 bases and J by 5 bases, and 14 bases separated the two germline ends. The CDR3 consists of 13 residues. CDR1 and CDR2 (germline): SQVTM, ANQGSEA. CDR3 sequence reads: CSVGQSRGTEAFF. The CDR3 bases are TGCAGCGTTGGACAGAGCAGGGGAACTGAAGCTTTCTTT. The full variable domain, completed using reference TRBV29-1 and TRBJ1-1, is SAVISQKPSRDICQRGTSLTIQCQVDSQVTMMFWYRQQPGQSLTLIATANQGSEATYESGFVIDKFPISRPNLTFSTLTVSNMSPEDSSIYLCSVGQSRGTEAFFGQGTRLTVV.

This clonotype was found many times. V is TRBV5-1 and J is TRBJ2-5, with TRBD1 identical over 8 bases. With 7 bases clipped from V and 0 bases from J, the junction kept 11 bases outside the gene matches. CDR1 is SGHRS and CDR2 is YFSETQ in the germline V gene. This CDR3 is 16 amino acids long. CDR3 protein: CASHPQGAIDQETQYF. CDR3 sequence (DNA): TGCGCCAGCCACCCCCAGGGGGCGATTGACCAAGAGACCCAGTACTTC.

CDR3 DNA: TGCAGTGCTATCCAAGCTCTGGAGATATCCTACAATGAGCAGTTCTTC. It yields the protein CSAIQALEISYNEQFF. The chain uses TRBV20-1 and TRBJ2-1; D call uncertain. This CDR3 spans 16 amino acids. V was cut by 4 bases and J by 1 base, with 17 bases left in between. In germline, CDR1 is DFQATT, CDR2 SNEGSKA (reference sequence).

This clonotype has ten or more counts. The J gene is TRBJ2-3, the V gene TRBV27, with D possibly being TRBD2 (6 bases). Germline-derived CDR1 and CDR2 are MNHEY and SMNVEV (reference sequence). Trimming pared 2 bases from V and 0 bases from J, leaving 15 bases between. This CDR3 region has 17 residues. CDR3 coding DNA: TGTGCCAGCAGTTTAACGGGGCTAGCGACTAGCACAGATACGCAGTATTTT. Amino acid sequence: CASSLTGLATSTDTQYF.

The chain combines TRBV5-4 with TRBJ1-2; TRBD1 might be the D (5 bases). The V and J ends lost 0 bases and 6 bases respectively, with 12 bases between them. Per germline, CDR1 SGHNT and CDR2 YYREEE (reference sequence). The CDR3 consists of 14 residues. For the CDR3, the DNA is TGTGCCAGCAGCTTGGCCCAGGGAGCTGATGGCTACACCTTC. Translating gives CASSLAQGADGYTF.

This clonotype was seen many times. The gene calls are TRBV6-2 or TRBV6-3 and TRBJ2-2; D gene ambiguous. V gave up 5 bases and J gave up 2 bases, with 6 bases separating them. Per the germline V gene, CDR1 is MNHEY and CDR2 is SVGEGT. This CDR3 comprises 13 residues. The CDR3 nucleotides read TGTGCCAGCAGTCCTCCCAACACCGGGGAGCTGTTTTTT. It encodes CASSPPNTGELFF.

Ten or more counts support this clonotype. This chain links TRBV12-3 or TRBV12-4 with TRBJ1-6; D gene uncertain. This CDR3 region has 12 residues. Deletions cut 5 bases from V and 7 bases from J, with 6 bases between. The CDR3 region is CASSLENSPLHF. The CDR3 nucleotides read TGTGCCAGCAGTCTAGAGAATTCACCCCTCCACTTT.

In its sample, this clonotype was seen a few times. The chain joins TRBV9 to TRBJ1-1; maybe TRBD1 (5 bases). The CDR3 totals 15 residues. Trimming left V 0 bases short and J 3 bases short, with 12 bases between. Germline V CDR1 and CDR2: SGDLS, YYNGEE. This CDR3 reads CASSVVPGTYTEAFF. For the CDR3, the DNA is TGTGCCAGCAGCGTAGTCCCGGGGACCTACACTGAAGCTTTCTTT.

By frequency in the sample, this clonotype is medium-sized. The V and J genes are TRBV20-1 and TRBJ2-3; D perhaps matches TRBD2 (5 bases). CDR1 DFQATT and CDR2 SNEGSKA come from the germline V gene (reference sequence). V was clipped by 1 base and J by 6 bases, with 14 bases between them. The length of the CDR3 is 14 residues. CDR3 DNA sequence: TGCAGTGCTAGAGCCCGGTCAACTAGGGATACGCAGTATTTT. Its protein is CSARARSTRDTQYF.

This clonotype showed up many times. CDR3 sequence: CASSFFYPRQGSTEAFF. The CDR3 nucleotides read TGTGCCAGCAGTTTCTTCTATCCTAGACAGGGGAGCACTGAAGCTTTCTTT. The chain recombines TRBV28 with TRBJ1-1; 8 bases are shared with TRBD1. The CDR3 runs 17 residues. Germline values: CDR1 MDHEN, CDR2 SYDVKM. J gave up 4 bases and V 3 bases, and 13 bases lay outside the gene matches.

There are many counts of this clonotype. This chain uses TRBV29-1 with TRBJ2-7, with D possibly called TRBD1 or TRBD2 (5 bases each). Germline loops: CDR1 SQVTM, CDR2 ANQGSEA. The CDR3 covers 13 residues. V was pared by 4 bases and J by 2 bases, with 12 bases between. CDR3 DNA sequence: TGCAGCGTTGCTTTAGGGGAGCCCTACGAGCAGTACTTC. This codes for CSVALGEPYEQYF.

By sample fraction, this clonotype is large (0.1 to 1%). V and J are TRBV29-1 and TRBJ2-1; D is uncertain. This CDR3 spans 13 amino acids. V was clipped by 7 bases and J by 6 bases, with 16 bases between them. Germline CDR1 reads SQVTM; CDR2 reads ANQGSEA. CDR3: CSARGKDLNEQFF. The CDR3 nucleotides are TGCAGCGCCAGAGGTAAGGACCTCAATGAGCAGTTCTTC.

The V and J genes are TRBV20-1 and TRBJ1-1; 10 bases match TRBD1. Trimming took 6 bases from V and 5 from J; bases not matched to a gene: 3. The CDR3 is made up of 12 amino acids. Germline loops: CDR1 DFQATT, CDR2 SNEGSKA (reference sequence). CDR3 sequence reads: CSADRGQTEAFF. The CDR3 DNA reads as TGCAGTGCCGACAGGGGGCAGACTGAAGCTTTCTTT.

This clonotype has a count of ten or more. The J gene is TRBJ1-2, the V gene TRBV20-1; 7 bases agree with TRBD1. The J segment lost 0 bases and the V segment lost 0 bases, leaving 4 bases of the junction unmatched. From germline, CDR1 is DFQATT and CDR2 SNEGSKA (reference sequence). The CDR3 sequence is 15 residues long. The CDR3 DNA reads as TGCAGTGCTAGAGATTGGACAGGTACTAACTATGGCTACACCTTC. Translated: CSARDWTGTNYGYTF.

This clonotype appeared many times. The chain uses TRBV27 and TRBJ1-6; D is ambiguous. The germline V gene has CDR1 MNHEY and CDR2 SMNVEV (reference sequence). The V and J ends lost 8 bases and 6 bases respectively, with 14 bases between them. This CDR3 contains 14 residues. In nucleotides, the CDR3 is TGTGCCAGCGGTACCGGAATGTCTAATTCACCCCTCCACTTT. This encodes CASGTGMSNSPLHF.

In its sample, this clonotype was seen a few times. J is TRBJ1-1 and V is TRBV7-8; no reliable D call. This CDR3 spans 14 amino acids. V lost 4 bases and J lost 3, with 12 bases in between. Germline V gene sequence: CDR1 SGHVS, CDR2 FQNEAQ. The CDR3 coding sequence is TGTGCCAGCAGCTACCGGTATGAGGACACTGAAGCTTTCTTT. It specifies CASSYRYEDTEAFF.

This clonotype was seen ten or more times. The CDR3 DNA reads as TGTGCCAGCAGTGGACGTAGACACGGGCGCTACGAGCAGTACTTC. It encodes CASSGRRHGRYEQYF. This rearrangement joins TRBV2 to TRBJ2-7; D is unresolved. The CDR3 has 15 residues. Trimming took 4 bases from V and 3 from J, leaving 16 bases between them. The germline CDR1 and CDR2 sequences are SNHLY and FYNNEI. Supplemented by reference TRBV2 and TRBJ2-7, the full variable domain reads EPEVTQTPSHQVTQMGQEVILRCVPISNHLYFYWYRQILGQKVEFLVSFYNNEISEKSEIFDDQFSVERPDGSNFTLKIRSTKLEDSAMYFCASSGRRHGRYEQYFGPGTRLTVT.

This clonotype was seen ten or more times. The chain employs TRBV19 and TRBJ2-1; TRBD1 agrees at 9 bases. This CDR3 has 13 amino acids. CDR1 is LNHDA and CDR2 is SQIVND in the germline V gene (reference sequence). V gave up 7 bases and J gave up 3 bases; unmatched junction bases: 1. The DNA of the CDR3 is TGTGCCAGTATGGACAGGGGCTACAATGAGCAGTTCTTC. Its translation: CASMDRGYNEQFF. Full variable domain (outside the CDR3, taken from reference TRBV19 and TRBJ2-1): DGGITQSPKYLFRKEGQNVTLSCEQNLNHDAMYWYRQDPGQGLRLIYYSQIVNDFQKGDIAEGYSVSREKKESFPLTVTSAQKNPTAFYLCASMDRGYNEQFFGPGTRLTVL.

This clonotype was detected only a few times. This rearrangement joins TRBV5-4 to TRBJ1-1; D not certain. V dropped 0 bases and J dropped 1 base, with 10 bases sitting between them. Per the germline V gene, CDR1 is SGHNT and CDR2 is YYREEE (reference sequence). The CDR3 loop spans 15 amino acids. The CDR3 DNA reads as TGTGCCAGCAGCTTGGTTGGACGTTCGAACACTGAAGCTTTCTTT. Its translation is CASSLVGRSNTEAFF. The entire variable domain, with the rest obtained from reference TRBV5-4 and TRBJ1-1, is as follows: ETGVTQSPTHLIKTRGQQVTLRCSSQSGHNTVSWYQQALGQGPQFIFQYYREEENGRGNFPPRFSGLQFPNYSSELNVNALELDDSALYLCASSLVGRSNTEAFFGQGTRLTVV.